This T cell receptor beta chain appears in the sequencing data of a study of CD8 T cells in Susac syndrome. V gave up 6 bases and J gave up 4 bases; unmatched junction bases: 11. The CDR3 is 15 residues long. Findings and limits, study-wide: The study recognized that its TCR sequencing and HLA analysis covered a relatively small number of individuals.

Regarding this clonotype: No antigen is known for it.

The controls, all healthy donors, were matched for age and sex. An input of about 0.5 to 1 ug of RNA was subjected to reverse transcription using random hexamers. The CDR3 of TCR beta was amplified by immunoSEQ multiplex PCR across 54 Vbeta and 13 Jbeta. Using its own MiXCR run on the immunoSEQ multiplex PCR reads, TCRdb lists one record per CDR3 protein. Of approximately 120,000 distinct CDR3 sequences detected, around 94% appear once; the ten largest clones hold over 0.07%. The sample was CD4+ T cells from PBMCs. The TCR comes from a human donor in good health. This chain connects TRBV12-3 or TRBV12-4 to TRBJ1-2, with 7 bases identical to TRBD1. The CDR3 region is CASSAGAQGGYGYTF. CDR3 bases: TGTGCCAGCAGCGCCGGGGCCCAGGGGGGCTATGGCTACACCTTC.